Listed here are 13 T cell receptor beta chains from one sample, sequenced in a study of cytomegalovirus exposure and HLA in healthy donors listed by TCRdb under 2017. Library creation used the immunoSEQ multiplex PCR assay. A mixture of 60 forward primers for TCR Vbeta segments and 13 reverse primers for TCR Jbeta segments was used in the multiplex PCR. TCRdb carries this immuneACCESS record with in-frame sequences only. Its versions omit some clonotypes, under half of them owing to an unresolved V gene in the studies checked, with the rest unexplained. The sample data list over 100,000 clones, and around four fifths of these were observed just once. The ten top clones hold over 1.2% of the sample. Sequenced: PBMCs. All receptors derive from a female donor in good health and CMV-seronegative.

The chain joins TRBV4-3 to TRBJ2-5; TRBD2 agrees at 12 bases. CDR1 and CDR2 from the germline V gene are LGHNA and YSLEER. The CDR3 runs to 14 residues. The V segment lost 5 bases and the J segment 5 bases; nucleotides outside the gene matches: 3. The CDR3 region is CASSATSGRETQYF. CDR3 nucleotide sequence: TGCGCCAGCAGCGCTACTAGCGGGAGGGAGACCCAGTACTTC.

This clone appeared a few times. This chain uses TRBV7-8 with TRBJ1-5; D may be TRBD1 (6 bases). Trimming pared 5 bases from V and 5 bases from J, leaving 10 bases between. The CDR3 spans 13 residues. Germline CDR1 and CDR2: SGHVS and FQNEAQ. CDR3 bases: TGTGCCAGCAGCAAAGGGGGAGATCAGCCCCAGCATTTT. This gives the protein CASSKGGDQPQHF.

V usage is TRBV10-3 and J usage is TRBJ2-2; D is undetermined. The V and J ends lost 2 bases and 3 bases respectively, with 4 bases between them. The CDR3 runs 13 residues. Germline V CDR1 and CDR2: ENHRY, SYGVKD. The CDR3 DNA reads as TGTGCCATCAGTGAGACAGACACCGGGGAGCTGTTTTTT. As protein: CAISETDTGELFF.

The genes are TRBV7-2 and TRBJ2-7, with 13 nucleotides matching TRBD2. This CDR3 has 15 amino acids. Germline CDR1 is SGHTA and CDR2 is FQGNSA. J was trimmed by 8 bases and V by 5 bases; bases with no gene match: 9. The CDR3 nucleotides read TGTGCCAGCAGCCCAAGGACTAGCGGGAGTATCAAGCAGTACTTC. As protein: CASSPRTSGSIKQYF.

This chain connects TRBV11-3 to TRBJ2-1; 12 bases map to TRBD1. This CDR3 has 15 amino acids. Germline CDR1 is SGHNT and CDR2 is YENEEA. V lost 4 bases, J lost 7 bases, and 5 bases stayed unmatched. The CDR3 DNA reads as TGTGCCAGCAGCTCCTCGGGACAGGGGGCTAATGAGCAGTTCTTC. Translation gives CASSSSGQGANEQFF.

This clone occurred a few times. The chain employs TRBV30 and TRBJ1-4; no definite D call. CDR1 is GTSNPN and CDR2 is SVGIG in the germline V gene (reference sequence). V was trimmed by 3 bases and J by 3 bases, leaving 11 bases between them. The CDR3 runs to 14 residues. CDR3 nucleotides: TGTGCCTGGAGGTGGGCGGGAGCTAATGAAAAACTGTTTTTT. Protein product: CAWRWAGANEKLFF.

This clone occurred once. The chain carries TRBV27 and TRBJ1-1, with D perhaps matching TRBD1 (6 bases). Germline V gives CDR1 MNHEY, CDR2 SMNVEV (reference sequence). The CDR3 has 14 amino acids. With 5 bases removed from V and 5 bases from J, the gap between germline ends came to 15 bases. The chain's CDR3 is CASSQLQGHTEAFF. The CDR3 DNA follows: TGTGCCAGCAGTCAATTACAGGGACATACTGAAGCTTTCTTT.

The CDR3 is CSVGGLAGELFLNYYANTGELFF. In nucleotides, the CDR3 is TGCAGCGTGGGTGGACTAGCGGGAGAGTTATTCCTTAATTACTACGCGAACACCGGGGAGCTGTTTTTT. The chain recombines TRBV29-1 with TRBJ2-2; 13 nucleotides align to TRBD2. Per germline, CDR1 SQVTM and CDR2 ANQGSEA. The CDR3 spans 23 residues. Germline trimming cut 6 bases from V and 0 bases from J; bases unmatched to any gene: 25.

The chain has TRBV4-1 and TRBJ1-5; TRBD1 might be the D (5 bases). Germline CDR1 reads MGHRA; CDR2 reads YSYEKL. Between the trimmed V and J ends, which lost 6 bases and 7 bases, there was a span of 10 bases. This CDR3 has 12 residues. This CDR3 is CASRGGNQPQHF. The CDR3 DNA sequence: TGCGCCAGCAGGGGGGGGAACCAGCCCCAGCATTTT.

This clone has only a few counts. The chain uses TRBV6-5 and TRBJ1-1; possible D gene TRBD1, 5 bases. Trimming cost V 8 bases and J 1 base, with 14 bases left between them. The germline V gene has CDR1 MNHEY and CDR2 SVGAGI. The CDR3 runs to 14 residues. This CDR3 is CASSPWGGNTEAFF. DNA of the CDR3: TGTGCCAGCTCCCCCTGGGGGGGGAACACTGAAGCTTTCTTT.

V usage is TRBV7-2 and J usage is TRBJ2-1; no clear D gene. V lost 3 bases and J lost 8, with 8 bases in between. CDR1 SGHTA and CDR2 FQGNSA come from the germline V gene. The CDR3 has 12 residues. As DNA, the CDR3 is TGTGCCAGCAGCTTTCTAGTCGATGAGCAGTTCTTC. It is translated as CASSFLVDEQFF.

The chain carries TRBV5-4 and TRBJ2-5, with TRBD1 matching 10 bases. With V trimmed by 4 bases and J by 5 bases, 8 bases remained unmatched. The CDR3 totals 15 residues. The germline V gene encodes CDR1 SGHNT and CDR2 YYREEE (reference sequence). CDR3 nucleotide sequence: TGTGCCAGCAGCCTGGACAGGGGGATCGATGAGACCCAGTACTTC. It yields the protein CASSLDRGIDETQYF.

The chain links TRBV19 to TRBJ2-7, with D unresolved. Germline V lookup: CDR1 LNHDA, CDR2 SQIVND (reference sequence). Trimming pared 6 bases from V and 0 bases from J, leaving 9 bases between. The CDR3 loop spans 13 amino acids. The CDR3 region has the DNA TGTGCCAGTAGCCAGACACCCTCCTACGAGCAGTACTTC. Residues: CASSQTPSYEQYF.